This T cell receptor (beta chain) came from a study of T-cell reconstitution after alpha-beta-depleted transplantation in children. The study's findings and limits: Once a year had passed after transplant, T-cell counts and diversity came mostly from newly produced T cells.

Unique molecular identifiers featured in how the TCRbeta library was prepared. TCRdb recomputed calls from the PCR reads with MiXCR, one row per CDR3 protein. Here the sample spans about 300,000 distinct CDR3 sequences, 10% being singletons. This clonotype has more than one count but fewer than ten. What it binds is not known. The source was PBMCs, collected before TCRalphabeta/CD19-depleted stem cell transplant. The TCR comes from a boy younger than two with acute myeloid leukemia, due to receive a stem cell transplant.

The CDR3 DNA reads as TGCGCCAGCAGCGTGGTGGCCCCTCCGGGACAGGCCTCCTACGAGCAGTACTTC. It is translated as CASSVVAPPGQASYEQYF. The V gene is TRBV5-1, the J gene TRBJ2-7, with 8 bases that match TRBD1. The CDR3 has 18 amino acids. Germline loops: CDR1 SGHRS, CDR2 YFSETQ. The ends lost 4 bases at V and 0 bases at J; junction bases unmatched: 15.